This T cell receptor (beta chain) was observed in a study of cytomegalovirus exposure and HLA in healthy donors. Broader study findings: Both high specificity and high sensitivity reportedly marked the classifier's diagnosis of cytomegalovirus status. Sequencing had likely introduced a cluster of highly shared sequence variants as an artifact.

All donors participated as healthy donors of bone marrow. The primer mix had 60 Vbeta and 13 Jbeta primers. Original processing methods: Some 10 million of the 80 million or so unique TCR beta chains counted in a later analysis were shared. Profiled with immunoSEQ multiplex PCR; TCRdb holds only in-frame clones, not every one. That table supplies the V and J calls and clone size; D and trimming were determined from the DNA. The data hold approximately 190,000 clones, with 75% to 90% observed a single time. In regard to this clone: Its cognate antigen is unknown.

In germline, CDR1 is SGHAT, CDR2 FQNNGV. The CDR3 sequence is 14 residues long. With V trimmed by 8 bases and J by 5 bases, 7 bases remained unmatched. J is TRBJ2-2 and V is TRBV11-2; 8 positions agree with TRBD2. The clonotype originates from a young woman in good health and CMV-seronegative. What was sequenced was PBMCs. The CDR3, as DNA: TGTGCCAGCCGCAGCGGGGGAGAGACCGGGGAGCTGTTTTTT. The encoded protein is CASRSGGETGELFF.